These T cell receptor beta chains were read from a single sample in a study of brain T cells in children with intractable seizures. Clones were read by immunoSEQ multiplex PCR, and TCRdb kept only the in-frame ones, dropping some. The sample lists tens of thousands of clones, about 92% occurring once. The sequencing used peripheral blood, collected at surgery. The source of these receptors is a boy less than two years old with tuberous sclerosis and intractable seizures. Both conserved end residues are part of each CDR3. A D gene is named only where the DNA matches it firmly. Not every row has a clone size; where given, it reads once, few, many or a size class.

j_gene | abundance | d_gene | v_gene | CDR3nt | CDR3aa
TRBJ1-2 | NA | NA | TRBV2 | TGTGCCAGCAGGTATCTTAGGGGGGCCTATGGCTACACCTTC | CASRYLRGAYGYTF
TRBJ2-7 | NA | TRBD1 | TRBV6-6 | TGTGCCAGCAGTTTGACGGGACAGGGGTTCTCCTACGAGCAGTACTTC | CASSLTGQGFSYEQYF
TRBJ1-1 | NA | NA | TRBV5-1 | TGCGCCAGCAGCTTGGGGGTCTCCCAGGGCACTGAAGCTTTCTTT | CASSLGVSQGTEAFF
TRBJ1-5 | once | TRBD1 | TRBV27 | TGTGCCAGCAGTTTCGGGACAGGGGGGAATCAGCCCCAGCATTTT | CASSFGTGGNQPQHF
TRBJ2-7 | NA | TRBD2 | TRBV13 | TGTGCCAGCAGCTCGGGACTAGCGGGAGCCTACGAGCAGTACTTC | CASSSGLAGAYEQYF
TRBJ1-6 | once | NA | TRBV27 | TGTGCCAGCAGTTTATCCAGTTATTCACCCCTCCACTTT | CASSLSSYSPLHF
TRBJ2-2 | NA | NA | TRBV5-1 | TGCGCCAGCAAGCAGGGCTATGACACCGGGGAGCTGTTTTTT | CASKQGYDTGELFF
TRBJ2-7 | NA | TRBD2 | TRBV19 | TGTGCCAGTAGTTCCCTAGCGGGGAATTACGAGCAGTACTTC | CASSSLAGNYEQYF
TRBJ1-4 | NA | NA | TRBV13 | TGTGCCAGCAGCCGGGGGCAGGATAATGAAAAACTGTTTTTT | CASSRGQDNEKLFF
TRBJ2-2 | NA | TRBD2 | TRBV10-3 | TGTGCCATCAGCGGACTAGCGGGATTGAACACCGGGGAGCTGTTTTTT | CAISGLAGLNTGELFF
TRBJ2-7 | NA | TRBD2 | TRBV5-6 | TGTGCCAGCAGCTTGGCGGCTAGCGGGAGAGTTTACGAGCAGTACTTC | CASSLAASGRVYEQYF
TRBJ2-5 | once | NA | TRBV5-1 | TGCGCCAGCAGCTGGGGGACACGGGAGGTGGAGACCCAGTACTTC | CASSWGTREVETQYF
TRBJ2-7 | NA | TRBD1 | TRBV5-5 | TGTGCCAGCAGCCCCCGGGTTTTCTCGGACAGGGGTACCTACGAGCAGTACTTC | CASSPRVFSDRGTYEQYF
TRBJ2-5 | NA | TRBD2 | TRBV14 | TGTGCCAGCAGCCAAGCTTTCTTGGGACTAGCGGGAGGGCCGCGGGTCGAGACCCAGTACTTC | CASSQAFLGLAGGPRVETQYF
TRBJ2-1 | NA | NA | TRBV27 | TGTGCCAGCAGTTTATCGGATTACAGGGGAGGGATAGGTGAGCAGTTCTTC | CASSLSDYRGGIGEQFF
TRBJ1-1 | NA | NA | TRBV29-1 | TGCAGCGTTGAAGAAAGCGGCCAGGGGGAAGCTTTCTTT | CSVEESGQGEAFF
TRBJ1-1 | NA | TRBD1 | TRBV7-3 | TGTGCCAGCAGCCCAAGGCCCAGGACAGGAAAGAACACTGAAGCTTTCTTT | CASSPRPRTGKNTEAFF
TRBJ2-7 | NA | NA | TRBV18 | TGTGCCAGCTCACTATACGACAGCTACGAGCAGTACTTC | CASSLYDSYEQYF
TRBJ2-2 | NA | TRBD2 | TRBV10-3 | TGTGCCATCAGGACCGGGACTAGCGACACCGGGGAGCTGTTTTTT | CAIRTGTSDTGELFF
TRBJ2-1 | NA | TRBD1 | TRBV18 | TGTGCCAGCTCGCAGGGACAGGGTGGAAACAATGAGCAGTTCTTC | CASSQGQGGNNEQFF
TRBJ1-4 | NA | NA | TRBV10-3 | TGTGCCATCAGTCCGGGGGGGACTAATGAAAAACTGTTTTTT | CAISPGGTNEKLFF
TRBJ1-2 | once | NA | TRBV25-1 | TGTGCCAGCAGTGAATCACTAACTTCATATGGCTACACCTTC | CASSESLTSYGYTF
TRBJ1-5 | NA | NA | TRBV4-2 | TGTGCCAGCAGCCAAGAGGGCGACTGGGCGCGGCCCCAGCATTTT | CASSQEGDWARPQHF
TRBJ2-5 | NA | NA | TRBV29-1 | TGCAGCGCTCCCGGTGGGGGGGAGACCCAGTACTTC | CSAPGGGETQYF
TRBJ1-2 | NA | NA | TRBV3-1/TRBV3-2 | TGTGCCAGCAGCCAAGGGACAGCGAATAACTATGGCTACACCTTC | CASSQGTANNYGYTF
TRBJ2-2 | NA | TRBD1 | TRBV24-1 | TGTGCCACCAGTGATCCGGTACAGGGGATCGGGGAGCTGTTTTTT | CATSDPVQGIGELFF
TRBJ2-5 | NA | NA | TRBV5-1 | TGCGCCAGCAGCGGCGGAGAGGGGGGGGAGACCCAGTACTTC | CASSGGEGGETQYF
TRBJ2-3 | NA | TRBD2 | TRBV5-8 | TGTGCCAGCAGCGTTGGGGTACTAGCGGGAGGATCGGATACGCAGTATTTT | CASSVGVLAGGSDTQYF
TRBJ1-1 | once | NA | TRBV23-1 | TGCGCCAGCAGTCCGAGGACGCAGGAGTCTACAGTGAACACTGAAGCTTTCTTT | CASSPRTQESTVNTEAFF